This T cell receptor beta chain emerged from a study of blood T cell repertoires in COVID-19. Across the whole study: PBMCs, B-cell-depleted T cells, or T cells provided the cDNA or gDNA that made up the material.

The CDR3 consists of 14 residues. V lost 7 bases and J 6 bases, leaving 13 bases between the germline ends. From germline, CDR1 is MNHEY and CDR2 SVGAGI. Sequenced by immunoSEQ multiplex PCR; TCRdb stores in-frame clones only, minus some. The sample shows more than 70,000 clones, approximately 82% of them seen only once. The chain combines TRBV6-5 with TRBJ1-6; D may be TRBD1 (6 bases). Sample: peripheral blood. The clonotype comes from a woman aged 70-85 years with acute or convalescent COVID-19. CDR3 DNA: TGTGCCAGCACACTCAGGGGTGGTAATTCACCCCTCCACTTT. Protein: CASTLRGGNSPLHF.